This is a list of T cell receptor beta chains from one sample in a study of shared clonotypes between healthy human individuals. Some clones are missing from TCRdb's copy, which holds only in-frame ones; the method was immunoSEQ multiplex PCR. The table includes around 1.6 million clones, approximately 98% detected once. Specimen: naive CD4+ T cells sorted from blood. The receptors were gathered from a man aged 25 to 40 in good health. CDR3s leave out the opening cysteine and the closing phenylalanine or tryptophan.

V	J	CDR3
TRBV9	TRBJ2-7	ASSVEGSGVSGYEQY
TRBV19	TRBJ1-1	ASGTGLNTEAF
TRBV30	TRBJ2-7	AWSPGLPYEQY
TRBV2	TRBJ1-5	ASSYEGQQPQH
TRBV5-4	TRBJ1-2	ASSWGITQDNYGYT
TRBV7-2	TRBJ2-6	ASSLAGGRWSGANVLT
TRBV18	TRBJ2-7	ASSPPGSRRLGEQY
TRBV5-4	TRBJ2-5	ASSWTSGRETQY
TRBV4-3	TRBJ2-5	ASSKGVQVETQY
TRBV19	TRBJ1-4	ASSTPKHATNEKLF
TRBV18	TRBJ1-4	ASSPRPRDEKLF
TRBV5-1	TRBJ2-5	ASSDTGNEETQY
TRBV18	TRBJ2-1	ASSQPSANEQF
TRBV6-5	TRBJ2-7	ASSYTGQYYEQY
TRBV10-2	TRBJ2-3	ASSALMGDTQY
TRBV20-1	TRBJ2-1	SAPFNNEQF
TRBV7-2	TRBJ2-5	ASRRDRGTETQY
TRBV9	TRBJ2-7	ASSVGGQGYEQY
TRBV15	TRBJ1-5	ATSWRDRKGYSNQPQH
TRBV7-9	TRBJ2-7	ASSLMGALRNEQY
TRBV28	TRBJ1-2	ASRQGVGYT
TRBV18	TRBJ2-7	ASSPGSGGAYEQY
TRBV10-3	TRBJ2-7	AISEGTPGEQY
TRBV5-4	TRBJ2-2	ASSLEGPSTGELF
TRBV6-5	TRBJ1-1	ASKLTGAPNTEAF
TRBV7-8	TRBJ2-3	ASSLTSGNTQY
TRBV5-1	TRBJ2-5	ASSLAQETQY
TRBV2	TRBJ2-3	ASSGQRTDTQY
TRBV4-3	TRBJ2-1	ASSQDPTSGNYNEQF
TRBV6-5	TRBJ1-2	ASSSQGVYGYT
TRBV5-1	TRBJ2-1	ASSLGAGDEQF
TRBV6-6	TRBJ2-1	ASKMASGTPLDEQF
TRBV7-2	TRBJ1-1	ASSFSRAGGTEAF
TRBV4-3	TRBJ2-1	ASSGLAGGSSYNEQF
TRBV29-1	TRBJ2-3	SVENLQGAADTQY
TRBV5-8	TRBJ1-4	ASSKSGGTSNEKLF
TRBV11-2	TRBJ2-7	ASSLVRGLAGVRY
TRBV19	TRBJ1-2	ASSIGGDYT
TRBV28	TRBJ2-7	ASSSPGTASYEQY
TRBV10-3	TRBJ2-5	AIRQASRETQY
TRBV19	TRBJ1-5	ATPRKGPNQPQH
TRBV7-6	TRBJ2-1	ASSKTGGEQF
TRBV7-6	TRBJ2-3	ASSLVRREESDTQY
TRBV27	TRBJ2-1	ASSRPQGASYNEQF
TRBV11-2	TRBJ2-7	ASSLDWPRTGGYEQY
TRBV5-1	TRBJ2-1	ASSPAKGLAPAGYNEQF
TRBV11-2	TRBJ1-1	ASSPNTGGGTEAF
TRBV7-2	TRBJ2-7	ASSTLPGSHEQY
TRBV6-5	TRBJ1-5	ASRLGTVSNQPQH
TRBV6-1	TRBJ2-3	ASSDFDTDTQY
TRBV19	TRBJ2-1	ASSVTGGSYNEQF
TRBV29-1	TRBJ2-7	SVISGRASLLYEQY